A selection of T cell receptor beta chains follows, all from one sample in a study of PD-1 blockade in classical Hodgkin lymphoma. Repertoires were generated with immunoSEQ multiplex PCR, while TCRdb's copy carries only in-frame clones and drops some. Among under 35,000 clones listed, approximately 70% were seen once. The sequences come from peripheral blood mononuclear cells (PBMCs), collected before the fourth cycle of nivolumab. Every receptor here comes from a human donor with classical Hodgkin lymphoma. Each CDR3 is given with its conserved first and last residue. D genes are given only for firm matches. Clone size is not always given. Where it is, it says once, few, many or a class for expanded clones.

v_call: TRBV9; clone_size: few; j_call: TRBJ2-2; d_call: .; cdr3_aa: CASSTTPEGELFF; cdr3_nt: TGTGCCAGCAGCACCACCCCCGAGGGGGAGCTGTTTTTT
v_call: TRBV25-1; clone_size: .; j_call: TRBJ1-2; d_call: TRBD1; cdr3_aa: CASSGGQGAFDYGYTF; cdr3_nt: TGTGCCAGCAGTGGGGGACAGGGGGCGTTCGACTATGGCTACACCTTC
v_call: TRBV25-1; clone_size: .; j_call: TRBJ1-4; d_call: .; cdr3_aa: CASSATTGSAKLFF; cdr3_nt: TGTGCCAGCAGTGCCACTACAGGGTCCGCGAAACTGTTTTTT
v_call: TRBV28; clone_size: .; j_call: TRBJ1-5; d_call: .; cdr3_aa: CASRHPRGLEPQHF; cdr3_nt: TGTGCCAGCAGACATCCCAGGGGTCTAGAGCCCCAGCATTTT
v_call: TRBV4-3; clone_size: .; j_call: TRBJ2-3; d_call: .; cdr3_aa: CASSKQRTNTDTQYF; cdr3_nt: TGCGCCAGCAGCAAACAACGGACAAACACAGATACGCAGTATTTT
v_call: TRBV5-5; clone_size: .; j_call: TRBJ2-1; d_call: .; cdr3_aa: CASSLDQGNNEQFF; cdr3_nt: TGTGCCAGCAGCTTGGACCAGGGGAACAATGAGCAGTTCTTC
v_call: TRBV7-5; clone_size: .; j_call: TRBJ1-1; d_call: .; cdr3_aa: CASSLFPRKSTEAFF; cdr3_nt: TGTGCCAGCAGCTTATTCCCCAGAAAGAGCACTGAAGCTTTCTTT
v_call: TRBV5-1; clone_size: .; j_call: TRBJ2-7; d_call: TRBD2; cdr3_aa: CASSSYGGTSYEQYF; cdr3_nt: TGCGCCAGCAGCTCCTACGGGGGGACCTCCTACGAGCAGTACTTC
v_call: TRBV28; clone_size: medium-sized; j_call: TRBJ2-7; d_call: .; cdr3_aa: CASSLVGEQYF; cdr3_nt: TGTGCCAGCAGTTTGGTAGGCGAGCAGTACTTC
v_call: TRBV7-4; clone_size: once; j_call: TRBJ2-7; d_call: TRBD1; cdr3_aa: CASSQTGGYEQYF; cdr3_nt: TGTGCCAGCAGCCAAACAGGGGGCTACGAGCAGTACTTC
v_call: TRBV7-3; clone_size: .; j_call: TRBJ2-5; d_call: .; cdr3_aa: CASSPTGGGVFETQYF; cdr3_nt: TGTGCCAGCAGCCCAACTGGGGGGGGCGTTTTTGAGACCCAGTACTTC
v_call: TRBV18; clone_size: .; j_call: TRBJ1-1; d_call: TRBD1; cdr3_aa: CASSPLMTGMNTEAFF; cdr3_nt: TGTGCCAGCTCACCCCTAATGACAGGGATGAACACTGAAGCTTTCTTT
v_call: TRBV9; clone_size: .; j_call: TRBJ2-1; d_call: TRBD2; cdr3_aa: CASSERLAGGPKEQFF; cdr3_nt: TGTGCCAGCAGCGAGCGACTAGCGGGAGGGCCTAAGGAGCAGTTCTTC
v_call: TRBV5-1; clone_size: .; j_call: TRBJ2-1; d_call: .; cdr3_aa: CASSRGGSYNEQFF; cdr3_nt: TGCGCCAGCTCTAGGGGGGGTTCCTACAATGAGCAGTTCTTC
v_call: TRBV27; clone_size: .; j_call: TRBJ1-5; d_call: .; cdr3_aa: CASRATGHQEPQHF; cdr3_nt: TGTGCCAGCAGGGCCACAGGGCACCAAGAGCCCCAGCATTTT
v_call: TRBV9; clone_size: few; j_call: TRBJ1-1; d_call: .; cdr3_aa: CASGEAGFTEAFF; cdr3_nt: TGTGCCAGCGGCGAAGCGGGGTTCACTGAAGCTTTCTTT
v_call: TRBV30; clone_size: few; j_call: TRBJ2-2; d_call: TRBD1; cdr3_aa: CAWSRGTGLVAGELFF; cdr3_nt: TGTGCCTGGAGTCGCGGGACAGGTCTTGTGGCCGGGGAGCTGTTTTTT
v_call: TRBV5-1; clone_size: .; j_call: TRBJ1-1; d_call: .; cdr3_aa: CASTIKGVGGNSEAFF; cdr3_nt: TGCGCCAGCACGATCAAAGGGGTTGGTGGAAACAGTGAAGCTTTCTTT
v_call: TRBV30; clone_size: few; j_call: TRBJ1-5; d_call: .; cdr3_aa: CAWSLGAAAQHF; cdr3_nt: TGTGCCTGGAGTCTCGGGGCGGCGGCCCAGCATTTT
v_call: TRBV27; clone_size: .; j_call: TRBJ1-5; d_call: .; cdr3_aa: CASSFRTDQPQHF; cdr3_nt: TGTGCCAGCAGTTTCAGGACAGATCAGCCCCAGCATTTT
v_call: TRBV27; clone_size: once; j_call: TRBJ2-1; d_call: .; cdr3_aa: CASTVSFPHNEQFF; cdr3_nt: TGTGCCAGCACTGTCAGTTTTCCCCACAATGAGCAGTTCTTC
v_call: TRBV27; clone_size: .; j_call: TRBJ1-5; d_call: TRBD1; cdr3_aa: CARLEQGAGNQPQHF; cdr3_nt: TGTGCCAGGTTAGAGCAGGGGGCCGGGAATCAGCCCCAGCATTTT
v_call: TRBV25-1; clone_size: .; j_call: TRBJ1-5; d_call: TRBD1; cdr3_aa: CASSASGTGLNQPQHF; cdr3_nt: TGTGCCAGCAGTGCGTCCGGGACAGGATTAAATCAGCCCCAGCATTTT
v_call: TRBV5-1; clone_size: .; j_call: TRBJ1-1; d_call: TRBD1; cdr3_aa: CASSFYRGAGTEAFF; cdr3_nt: TGCGCCAGCAGCTTTTACAGGGGAGCGGGCACTGAAGCTTTCTTT
v_call: TRBV5-1; clone_size: .; j_call: TRBJ1-4; d_call: .; cdr3_aa: CASANGGRREKLFF; cdr3_nt: TGCGCCAGCGCGAATGGAGGTCGGAGAGAAAAACTGTTTTTT
v_call: TRBV9; clone_size: .; j_call: TRBJ1-3; d_call: .; cdr3_aa: CASSAGTGYSGNTIYF; cdr3_nt: TGTGCCAGCAGCGCCGGGACTGGCTACTCTGGAAACACCATATATTTT
v_call: TRBV7-2; clone_size: .; j_call: TRBJ2-3; d_call: .; cdr3_aa: CASSLPSGSDTQYF; cdr3_nt: TGTGCCAGCAGCTTGCCCAGCGGGTCAGATACGCAGTATTTT
v_call: TRBV6-5; clone_size: .; j_call: TRBJ1-1; d_call: .; cdr3_aa: CASSYSAGPKNEAFF; cdr3_nt: TGTGCCAGCAGTTATTCTGCCGGCCCCAAGAATGAAGCTTTCTTT
v_call: TRBV5-1; clone_size: .; j_call: TRBJ1-1; d_call: .; cdr3_aa: CASSLQVGTTEAFF; cdr3_nt: TGCGCCAGCAGCTTACAGGTTGGGACCACTGAAGCTTTCTTT
v_call: TRBV4-1; clone_size: .; j_call: TRBJ1-2; d_call: .; cdr3_aa: CASSQERAGYYGYTF; cdr3_nt: TGCGCCAGCAGCCAAGAACGGGCCGGATACTATGGCTACACCTTC
v_call: TRBV4-3; clone_size: .; j_call: TRBJ2-5; d_call: .; cdr3_aa: CASSQDNDPGEETQYF; cdr3_nt: TGCGCCAGCAGCCAAGATAACGACCCGGGGGAAGAGACCCAGTACTTC
v_call: TRBV6-1; clone_size: .; j_call: TRBJ1-1; d_call: TRBD1; cdr3_aa: CASSEPRDSAEAFF; cdr3_nt: TGTGCCAGCAGTGAACCTCGGGACAGCGCCGAAGCTTTCTTT
v_call: TRBV4-3; clone_size: .; j_call: TRBJ1-1; d_call: TRBD1; cdr3_aa: CASSQGITGANTEAFF; cdr3_nt: TGCGCCAGCAGCCAAGGGATCACAGGGGCGAACACTGAAGCTTTCTTT
v_call: TRBV11-2; clone_size: .; j_call: TRBJ1-1; d_call: .; cdr3_aa: CASSFLGEPAFF; cdr3_nt: TGTGCCAGCAGCTTTTTGGGAGAGCCCGCTTTCTTT
v_call: TRBV9; clone_size: .; j_call: TRBJ1-6; d_call: .; cdr3_aa: CASSRRDASSYNSPLHF; cdr3_nt: TGTGCCAGCAGCCGTCGGGACGCGAGCTCCTATAATTCACCCCTCCACTTT
v_call: TRBV29-1; clone_size: .; j_call: TRBJ1-4; d_call: .; cdr3_aa: CSVGGGNEKLFF; cdr3_nt: TGCAGCGTGGGCGGAGGGAATGAAAAACTGTTTTTT
v_call: TRBV7-9; clone_size: .; j_call: TRBJ1-2; d_call: TRBD1; cdr3_aa: CASSIQQGANTF; cdr3_nt: TGTGCCAGCAGCATTCAACAGGGGGCTAACACCTTC
v_call: TRBV7-2; clone_size: .; j_call: TRBJ1-2; d_call: TRBD1; cdr3_aa: CASSLATGGYGYTF; cdr3_nt: TGTGCCAGCAGCTTAGCAACAGGGGGCTATGGCTACACCTTC
v_call: TRBV12-5; clone_size: .; j_call: TRBJ1-6; d_call: .; cdr3_aa: CASGYGQYNSPLHF; cdr3_nt: TGTGCTAGTGGTTACGGACAGTATAATTCACCCCTCCACTTT
v_call: TRBV7-2; clone_size: .; j_call: TRBJ2-7; d_call: TRBD1; cdr3_aa: CASSLARDRAHEQYF; cdr3_nt: TGTGCCAGCAGCTTAGCGCGGGACAGGGCACACGAGCAGTACTTC
v_call: TRBV12-5; clone_size: once; j_call: TRBJ1-2; d_call: .; cdr3_aa: CASGLYPGYYGYTF; cdr3_nt: TGTGCTAGTGGTTTGTACCCAGGGTACTATGGCTACACCTTC
v_call: TRBV7-2; clone_size: .; j_call: TRBJ1-2; d_call: .; cdr3_aa: CASSLVGFNGYTF; cdr3_nt: TGTGCCAGCAGCTTAGTAGGGTTTAATGGCTACACCTTC
v_call: TRBV2; clone_size: .; j_call: TRBJ2-1; d_call: TRBD1; cdr3_aa: CASSWPDRESLSYNEQFF; cdr3_nt: TGTGCCAGCTCATGGCCGGACAGGGAGTCTCTCTCCTACAATGAGCAGTTCTTC
v_call: TRBV7-8; clone_size: medium-sized; j_call: TRBJ2-5; d_call: TRBD1; cdr3_aa: CASSFPGQGQGAQYF; cdr3_nt: TGTGCCAGCAGCTTCCCGGGACAGGGACAAGGGGCCCAGTACTTC
v_call: TRBV5-1; clone_size: once; j_call: TRBJ2-5; d_call: TRBD2; cdr3_aa: CASSSDQSGGLQETQYF; cdr3_nt: TGCGCCAGCAGCTCCGACCAGAGCGGGGGATTACAAGAGACCCAGTACTTC
v_call: TRBV5-5; clone_size: .; j_call: TRBJ2-7; d_call: TRBD1; cdr3_aa: CASIPGQGREQYF; cdr3_nt: TGTGCCAGCATCCCGGGACAGGGGCGGGAGCAGTACTTC
v_call: TRBV5-6; clone_size: few; j_call: TRBJ2-1; d_call: TRBD1; cdr3_aa: CASSDPPDRGVHEQFF; cdr3_nt: TGTGCCAGCAGCGACCCCCCGGACAGGGGCGTTCATGAGCAGTTCTTC
v_call: TRBV5-1; clone_size: .; j_call: TRBJ2-3; d_call: TRBD2; cdr3_aa: CASSLELAGGTDTQYF; cdr3_nt: TGCGCCAGCAGCTTGGAGCTAGCGGGAGGCACAGATACGCAGTATTTT
v_call: TRBV5-1; clone_size: .; j_call: TRBJ2-2; d_call: .; cdr3_aa: CASSLRRLGSTGELFF; cdr3_nt: TGCGCCAGCAGCCTTCGGCGACTAGGGAGCACCGGGGAGCTGTTTTTT
v_call: TRBV6-5; clone_size: .; j_call: TRBJ1-1; d_call: TRBD1; cdr3_aa: CASSYWTGTEAFF; cdr3_nt: TGTGCCAGCAGTTACTGGACAGGGACTGAAGCTTTCTTT
v_call: TRBV7-5; clone_size: once; j_call: TRBJ2-7; d_call: .; cdr3_aa: CARSLGPGGYEQYF; cdr3_nt: TGTGCCAGAAGCTTAGGGCCAGGGGGGTACGAGCAGTACTTC
v_call: TRBV5-6; clone_size: .; j_call: TRBJ2-7; d_call: .; cdr3_aa: CASSGSGLLWQYF; cdr3_nt: TGTGCCAGCAGCGGTAGCGGTCTTTTGTGGCAGTACTTC
v_call: TRBV7-9; clone_size: .; j_call: TRBJ1-2; d_call: TRBD1; cdr3_aa: CASSLEGGQGREDYTF; cdr3_nt: TGTGCCAGCAGCTTAGAGGGGGGACAGGGAAGAGAGGACTACACCTTC
v_call: TRBV7-8; clone_size: few; j_call: TRBJ1-2; d_call: TRBD1; cdr3_aa: CASSLGEQGNYGYTF; cdr3_nt: TGTGCCAGCAGCTTAGGAGAACAGGGGAACTATGGCTACACCTTC
v_call: TRBV5-6; clone_size: .; j_call: TRBJ1-1; d_call: .; cdr3_aa: CASSFGRMREAFF; cdr3_nt: TGTGCCAGCAGCTTCGGCAGGATGAGAGAGGCTTTCTTT
v_call: TRBV27; clone_size: few; j_call: TRBJ2-1; d_call: .; cdr3_aa: CASSFRARSSYNEQFF; cdr3_nt: TGTGCCAGCAGTTTCCGAGCGAGGAGCTCCTACAATGAGCAGTTCTTC
v_call: TRBV7-2; clone_size: .; j_call: TRBJ1-1; d_call: .; cdr3_aa: CASSLVGRTEAFF; cdr3_nt: TGTGCCAGCAGCTTAGTAGGAAGGACTGAAGCTTTCTTT
v_call: TRBV5-8; clone_size: .; j_call: TRBJ1-2; d_call: TRBD1; cdr3_aa: CASSRDRVYSGYGYTF; cdr3_nt: TGTGCCAGCAGCAGGGACAGGGTTTACTCCGGCTATGGCTACACCTTC
v_call: TRBV6-1; clone_size: .; j_call: TRBJ1-5; d_call: .; cdr3_aa: CASTGTYSNQPQHF; cdr3_nt: TGTGCCAGCACAGGGACTTATAGCAATCAGCCCCAGCATTTT
v_call: TRBV4-1; clone_size: .; j_call: TRBJ2-3; d_call: TRBD1; cdr3_aa: CASSGQGRDDTQYF; cdr3_nt: TGCGCCAGCAGCGGACAGGGGAGGGATGATACGCAGTATTTT